This entry lists 27 T cell receptor beta chains sequenced from one sample in a study of response to subunit inactivated influenza vaccine. TCRdb independently ran MiXCR on the RT-PCR reads; one entry per CDR3 protein. This table has more than 550,000 distinct CDR3 sequences, 10% to 12% appearing once. The same data also went into a second study, on T cells expressing NK-cell markers. That work states: Making the TCR beta cDNA relied on 5'RACE template switching with UMIs.

Sequenced material: PBMCs from blood, taken on the day of vaccination. These TCRs come from a man in his forties or fifties who received an inactivated influenza vaccine.

This clonotype came up a few times. The gene calls are TRBV7-9 and TRBJ2-7; TRBD1 matches 12 bases. The CDR3 loop spans 15 amino acids. The germline gives CDR1 SEHNR, CDR2 FQNEAQ (reference sequence). Trimming cost V 7 bases and J 5 bases; bases outside gene matches: 9. In DNA form, the CDR3 reads TGTGCCAGCATCCGACCGGGACAGGGGGCCCACGAGCAGTACTTC. This gives the protein CASIRPGQGAHEQYF.

This clonotype was picked up many times. The chain has TRBV13 and TRBJ1-3; D call uncertain. The CDR3 is 14 residues long. CDR1 and CDR2 from the germline V gene are PRHDT and FYEKMQ (reference sequence). The germline V and J ends were trimmed by 8 bases and 0 bases, with 11 bases remaining between them. Written as DNA, the CDR3 is TGTGCCAGCCTCGATGGGGACTCTGGAAACACCATATATTTT. This gives the protein CASLDGDSGNTIYF. The entire variable domain, with the rest obtained from reference TRBV13 and TRBJ1-3, is as follows: AAGVIQSPRHLIKEKRETATLKCYPIPRHDTVYWYQQGPGQDPQFLISFYEKMQSDKGSIPDRFSAQQFSDYHSELNMSSLELGDSALYFCASLDGDSGNTIYFGEGSWLTVV.

This clonotype was found many times. The chain employs TRBV12-3 or TRBV12-4 and TRBJ2-3, with D unresolved. The ends were cut back, 6 bases at V and 2 bases at J, with 6 bases in the middle. This CDR3 comprises 12 residues. CDR3 coding DNA: TGTGCCAGCAGCGGAAACACAGATACGCAGTATTTT. Its protein is CASSGNTDTQYF.

This clonotype was counted ten times or more. The chain links TRBV7-2 to TRBJ1-5, with 7 bases matching TRBD1. The ends lost 5 bases at V and 2 bases at J; junction bases unmatched: 3. The CDR3 is 14 residues long. Per germline, CDR1 SGHTA and CDR2 FQGNSA. The CDR3: CASSPQGGNQPQHF. The CDR3 DNA follows: TGTGCCAGCAGCCCTCAGGGGGGCAATCAGCCCCAGCATTTT.

The gene calls are TRBV4-2 and TRBJ1-4; D is uncertain. Germline CDR1 is LGHNA and CDR2 is YNFKEQ. V gave up 0 bases and J gave up 8 bases, with 16 bases separating them. The CDR3 is made up of 16 amino acids. CDR3: CASSQDFALGGEKLFF. The DNA for the CDR3 is TGTGCCAGCAGCCAAGATTTCGCACTGGGAGGGGAAAAACTGTTTTTT.

The chain combines TRBV5-1 with TRBJ2-5; 7 bases match TRBD1. The CDR3 extends over 14 amino acids. V lost 5 bases to trimming and J lost 0 bases; unmatched junction nucleotides: 4. Germline V gives CDR1 SGHRS, CDR2 YFSETQ. As DNA, the CDR3 is TGCGCCAGCAGTTACGGGACAGACCAAGAGACCCAGTACTTC. This translates into CASSYGTDQETQYF.

The rearrangement uses TRBV7-2 and TRBJ2-2; the D call may be TRBD1 or TRBD2 (6 bases each). The CDR3 extends over 17 amino acids. CDR1 is SGHTA, CDR2 FQGNSA, per germline. V lost 5 bases and J lost 0, with 16 bases in between. Written as DNA, the CDR3 is TGTGCCAGCAGCCTCTCCTTCGGGGGCGCGAACACCGGGGAGCTGTTTTTT. As protein: CASSLSFGGANTGELFF.

The table lists this clonotype with a few counts. The chain couples TRBV11-2 to TRBJ2-5; D uncertain. Trimming removed 0 bases from V and 2 bases from J, with 13 bases in between. The CDR3 is made up of 16 amino acids. The germline CDR1 and CDR2 sequences are SGHAT and FQNNGV. DNA for the CDR3: TGTGCCAGCAGCTTAGATCGTGGGCGGTCTCAAGAGACCCAGTACTTC. Translated: CASSLDRGRSQETQYF.

The rearrangement links TRBV5-1 to TRBJ2-5, with TRBD2 matching over 12 bases. Trimming took 6 bases from V and 4 from J; bases not matched to a gene: 10. The length of the CDR3 is 16 residues. Looked up from germline, CDR1 is SGHRS and CDR2 is YFSETQ. In DNA, the CDR3 is TGCGCCAGCATCTCTTCCTTACTAGCGGGGGGAGAGACCCAGTACTTC. It is translated as CASISSLLAGGETQYF.

The chain has TRBV20-1 and TRBJ2-7, with 9 bases identical to TRBD2. The trim removed 1 base at V and 2 bases at J, leaving 9 bases unmatched. CDR1 and CDR2 from the germline V gene are DFQATT and SNEGSKA (reference sequence). The CDR3 spans 16 residues. CDR3 coding DNA: TGCAGTGCTAGAGTCGGGGCTAGCGGGACGACCTACGAGCAGTACTTC. Amino acids: CSARVGASGTTYEQYF.

The CDR3 sequence: CASISGRQGGRAIQYF. DNA of the CDR3: TGTGCCAGCATCTCAGGGAGGCAAGGGGGAAGAGCCATTCAGTACTTC. The rearrangement links TRBV2 to TRBJ2-4, with D perhaps matching TRBD1 or TRBD2 (6 bases each). CDR1 SNHLY and CDR2 FYNNEI come from the germline V gene. The ends were cut back, 7 bases at V and 9 bases at J, with 25 bases in the middle. CDR3 size: 16 residues.

The rearrangement joins TRBV7-6 to TRBJ2-1; tentatively, D is TRBD2 (5 bases). V was trimmed by 2 bases and J by 0 bases, leaving 11 bases between them. The length of the CDR3 is 16 residues. Germline V gene sequence: CDR1 SGHVS, CDR2 FNYEAQ. CDR3 sequence: CASSLITGSSYNEQFF. The CDR3 coding sequence is TGTGCCAGCAGCTTAATTACGGGGAGCTCCTACAATGAGCAGTTCTTC.

Many counts were recorded for this clonotype. This chain joins TRBV5-5 and TRBJ2-1; perhaps TRBD1 as D (7 bases). Germline assignment: CDR1 SGHKS and CDR2 YYEKEE (reference sequence). V shed 1 base and J shed 7 bases, with 24 bases lying between them. The CDR3 length is 18 residues. The CDR3 DNA is TGTGCCAGCAGCTTGATCTTCCCGGACATCAGGGGGAGGAATGAGCAGTTCTTC. Its translation is CASSLIFPDIRGRNEQFF. The full variable domain, its missing parts supplied by reference TRBV5-5 and TRBJ2-1, is DAGVTQSPTHLIKTRGQQVTLRCSPISGHKSVSWYQQVLGQGPQFIFQYYEKEERGRGNFPDRFSARQFPNYSSELNVNALLLGDSALYLCASSLIFPDIRGRNEQFFGPGTRLTVL.

CDR3 nucleotides: TGCAGCGTTGCTGAGCGGGAATATTTCGAGCAGTACTTC. Translated: CSVAEREYFEQYF. This chain links TRBV29-1 with TRBJ2-7; 7 bases fit TRBD2. V gave up 4 bases and J gave up 6 bases; unmatched junction bases: 9. Germline V lookup: CDR1 SQVTM, CDR2 ANQGSEA. The CDR3 loop spans 13 amino acids.

The rearrangement uses TRBV5-1 and TRBJ2-7, with TRBD1 identical over 9 bases. The germline V gene has CDR1 SGHRS and CDR2 YFSETQ. CDR3 size: 16 residues. V lost 0 bases, J lost 2 bases, and 6 bases stayed unmatched. CDR3 amino acids: CASSLVSGTGPYEQYF. The CDR3 DNA is TGCGCCAGCAGCTTGGTCTCCGGGACAGGGCCCTACGAGCAGTACTTC.

There are a few counts of this clonotype. This chain connects TRBV7-3 to TRBJ1-1, with D unresolved. This CDR3 has 13 amino acids. V was shortened by 8 bases and J by 1 base, with 11 bases between the two germline ends. Germline loops: CDR1 SGHTA, CDR2 FQGTGA. The CDR3 is CASRSNTNTEAFF. The CDR3 nucleotides are TGTGCCAGCCGAAGCAATACGAACACTGAAGCTTTCTTT.

This clonotype appeared a few times. V and J are TRBV4-3 and TRBJ1-2; D gene unclear. The CDR3 runs 13 residues. Per germline, CDR1 LGHNA and CDR2 YSLEER. The ends were cut back, 4 bases at V and 7 bases at J, with 13 bases in the middle. The CDR3 loop reads CASSPTTGGGYTF. CDR3 DNA sequence: TGCGCCAGCAGCCCGACCACCGGTGGTGGCTACACCTTC.

The CDR3 nucleotides read TGTGCCAGCAGTGAGTTAAACCCGGGATTCTTCCCCTCATACACCTTC. This translates into CASSELNPGFFPSYTF. The V call is TRBV2, the J call TRBJ1-2; no firm D call. Germline CDR1 SNHLY, CDR2 FYNNEI. CDR3 length: 16 residues. V lost 3 bases and J 11 bases, leaving 25 bases between the germline ends. Filled out from reference TRBV2 and TRBJ1-2, the complete variable domain reads EPEVTQTPSHQVTQMGQEVILRCVPISNHLYFYWYRQILGQKVEFLVSFYNNEISEKSEIFDDQFSVERPDGSNFTLKIRSTKLEDSAMYFCASSELNPGFFPSYTFGSGTRLTVV.

This rearrangement joins TRBV5-1 to TRBJ2-1, with TRBD2 as a possible D gene (6 bases). Per the germline V gene, CDR1 is SGHRS and CDR2 is YFSETQ. V was clipped by 1 base and J by 8 bases, with 19 bases between them. This CDR3 spans 16 amino acids. The chain's CDR3 is CASSLSPSGSGHEQFF. In DNA form, the CDR3 reads TGCGCCAGCAGCTTGTCCCCCAGCGGGTCTGGCCATGAGCAGTTCTTC.

This sequence joins TRBV5-6 and TRBJ2-3; the D gene could be TRBD1 or TRBD2 (5 bases each). V lost 3 bases, J lost 4 bases, and 9 bases lay in between. Germline values: CDR1 SGHDT, CDR2 YYEEEE. This CDR3 has 13 residues. In DNA, the CDR3 is TGTGCCAGCAGCTACGGGACGGCAGATACGCAGTATTTT. This translates into CASSYGTADTQYF.

This clonotype occurred a few times. The chain joins TRBV18 to TRBJ2-3, with D maybe TRBD1 (6 bases). The CDR3 covers 16 residues. V lost 3 bases to trimming and J lost 4 bases, with 17 bases between them. Germline CDR1 reads KGHSH; CDR2 reads LQKENI. The chain's CDR3 is CASSPARTASADTQYF. The CDR3 DNA sequence: TGTGCCAGCTCACCCGCCCGGACAGCCTCCGCAGATACGCAGTATTTT.

This clonotype was counted ten times or more. This chain uses TRBV5-5 with TRBJ1-2; 8 positions match TRBD1. Losses at the gene ends were 4 bases for V and 2 bases for J; bases not matched to a gene: 4. CDR3 length equals 14 residues. The germline V gene has CDR1 SGHKS and CDR2 YYEKEE (reference sequence). The CDR3 DNA is TGTGCCAGCAGCCCCGGGACAGGCAACTATGGCTACACCTTC. Its protein product is CASSPGTGNYGYTF.

The V and J genes are TRBV12-3 or TRBV12-4 and TRBJ2-1, with TRBD2 identical over 13 bases. After removal of 4 bases from V and 6 bases from J, the junction contained 6 bases not matched to a gene. The CDR3 contains 16 residues. CDR3 protein: CASSSTGLAGVNEQFF. CDR3 bases: TGTGCCAGCAGTTCCACTGGACTAGCGGGAGTCAATGAGCAGTTCTTC.

This clonotype was observed a few times. The chain's CDR3 is CASSETESQETQYF. In DNA form, the CDR3 reads TGTGCCAGCAGCGAGACAGAGAGCCAAGAGACCCAGTACTTC. V usage is TRBV7-8 and J usage is TRBJ2-5, with D possibly being TRBD1 (5 bases). V dropped 5 bases and J dropped 1 base, with 11 bases sitting between them. Per the germline V gene, CDR1 is SGHVS and CDR2 is FQNEAQ. This CDR3 has 14 residues. The complete variable domain, with remaining parts taken from reference TRBV7-8 and TRBJ2-5, reads GAGVSQSPRYKVAKRGQDVALRCDPISGHVSLFWYQQALGQGPEFLTYFQNEAQLDKSGLPSDRFFAERPEGSVSTLKIQRTQQEDSAVYLCASSETESQETQYFGPGTRLLVL.

V usage is TRBV12-2 and J usage is TRBJ2-5; TRBD1 reflects the table's D call only, with no check against the DNA. TRBV12-2 is designated a pseudogene. The CDR3 consists of 16 residues. The CDR3 here is CASRLEAGGAQETQYF. The CDR3 DNA is TGTGCAAGTCGCTTAGAGGCCGGTGGGGCCCAAGAGACCCAGTACTTC.

This clonotype was detected many times. DNA for the CDR3: TGTGCCAGCAGCCGGGGGGGCTCCTACAATGAGCAGTTCTTC. The encoded protein is CASSRGGSYNEQFF. The gene calls are TRBV14 and TRBJ2-1, with 7 bases that match TRBD2. CDR1 is SGHDN and CDR2 is FVKESK in the germline V gene. The CDR3 is made up of 14 amino acids. J was trimmed by 0 bases and V by 4 bases; bases with no gene match: 0.

This chain uses TRBV4-3 with TRBJ2-6; D perhaps matches TRBD2 (5 bases). V was trimmed by 1 base and J by 0 bases, leaving 10 bases between them. Germline CDR1 and CDR2: LGHNA and YSLEER. The CDR3 has 17 amino acids. The CDR3 DNA reads TGCGCCAGCAGCCAAGTAGCGTATGACTCTGGGGCCAACGTCCTGACTTTC. Translation gives CASSQVAYDSGANVLTF.